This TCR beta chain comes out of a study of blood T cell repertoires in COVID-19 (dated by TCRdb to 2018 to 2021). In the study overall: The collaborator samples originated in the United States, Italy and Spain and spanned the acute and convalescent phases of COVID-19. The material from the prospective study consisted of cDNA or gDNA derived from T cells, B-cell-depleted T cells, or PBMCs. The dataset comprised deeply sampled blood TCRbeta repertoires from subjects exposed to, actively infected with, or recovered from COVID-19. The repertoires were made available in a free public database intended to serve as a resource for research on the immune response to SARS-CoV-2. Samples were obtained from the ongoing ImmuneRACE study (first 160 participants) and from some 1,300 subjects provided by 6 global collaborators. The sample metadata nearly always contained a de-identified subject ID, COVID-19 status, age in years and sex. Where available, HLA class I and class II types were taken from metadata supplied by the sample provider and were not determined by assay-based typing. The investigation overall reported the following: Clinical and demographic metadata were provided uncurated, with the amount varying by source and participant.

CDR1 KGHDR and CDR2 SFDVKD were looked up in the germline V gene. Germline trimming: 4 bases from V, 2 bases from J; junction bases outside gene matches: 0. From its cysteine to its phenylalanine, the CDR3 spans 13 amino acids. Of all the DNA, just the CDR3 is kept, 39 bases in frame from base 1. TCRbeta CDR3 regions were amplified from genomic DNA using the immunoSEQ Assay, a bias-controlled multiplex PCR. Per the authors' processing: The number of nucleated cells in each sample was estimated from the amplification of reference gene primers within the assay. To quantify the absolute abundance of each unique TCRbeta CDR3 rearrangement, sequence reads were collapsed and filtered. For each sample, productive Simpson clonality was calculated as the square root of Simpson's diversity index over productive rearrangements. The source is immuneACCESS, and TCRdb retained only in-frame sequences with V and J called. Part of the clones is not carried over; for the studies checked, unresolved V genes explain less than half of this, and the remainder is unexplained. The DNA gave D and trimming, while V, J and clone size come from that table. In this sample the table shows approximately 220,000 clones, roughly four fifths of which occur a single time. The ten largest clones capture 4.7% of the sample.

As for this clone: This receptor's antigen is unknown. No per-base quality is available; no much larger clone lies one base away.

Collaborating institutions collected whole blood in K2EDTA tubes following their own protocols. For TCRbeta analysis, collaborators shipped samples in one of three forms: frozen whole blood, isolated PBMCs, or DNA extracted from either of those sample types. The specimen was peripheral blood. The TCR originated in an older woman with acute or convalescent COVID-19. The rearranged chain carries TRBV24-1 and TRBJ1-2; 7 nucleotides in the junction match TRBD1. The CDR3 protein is CATSEQGNYGYTF. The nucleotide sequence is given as TGTGCCACCAGTGAACAGGGGAACTATGGCTACACCTTC.